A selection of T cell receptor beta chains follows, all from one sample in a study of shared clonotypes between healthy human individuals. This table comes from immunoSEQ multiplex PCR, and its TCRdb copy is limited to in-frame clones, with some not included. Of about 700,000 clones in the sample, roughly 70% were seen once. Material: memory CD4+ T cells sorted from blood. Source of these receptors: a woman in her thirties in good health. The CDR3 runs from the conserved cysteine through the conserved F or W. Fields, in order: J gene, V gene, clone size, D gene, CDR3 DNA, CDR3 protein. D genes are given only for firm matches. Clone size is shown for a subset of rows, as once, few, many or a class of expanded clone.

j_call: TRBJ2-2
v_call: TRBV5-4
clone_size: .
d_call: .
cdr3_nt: TGTGCCAGCAGCTTGGGATATGGGGGTGACACCGGGGAGCTGTTTTTT
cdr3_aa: CASSLGYGGDTGELFF

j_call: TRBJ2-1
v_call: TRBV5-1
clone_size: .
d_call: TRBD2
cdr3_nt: TGCGCCAGTTTAGAACAGGCGGGAGGGGTCTACAATGAGCAGTTCTTC
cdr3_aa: CASLEQAGGVYNEQFF

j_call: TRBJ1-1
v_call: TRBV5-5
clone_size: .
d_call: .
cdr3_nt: TGTGCCAGCAGCTTGATTTCCCCCGACACTGAAGCTTTCTTT
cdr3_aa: CASSLISPDTEAFF

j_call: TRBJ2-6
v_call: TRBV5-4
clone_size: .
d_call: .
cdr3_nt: TGTGCCAGCAGCTGGGGATTTTCTGGGGCCAACGTCCTGACTTTC
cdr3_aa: CASSWGFSGANVLTF

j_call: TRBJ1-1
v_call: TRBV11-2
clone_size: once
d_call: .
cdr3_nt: TGTGCCAGCAGCCTGGCGGGGCGGAACACTGAAGCTTTCTTT
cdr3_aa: CASSLAGRNTEAFF

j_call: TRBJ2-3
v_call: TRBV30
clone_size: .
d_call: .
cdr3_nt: TGTGCCTGGAGTGACCCAGGCGGGGCAGATACGCAGTATTTT
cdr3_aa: CAWSDPGGADTQYF

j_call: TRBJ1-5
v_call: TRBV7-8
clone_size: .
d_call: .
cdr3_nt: TGTGCCAGCAGCCTTACCACGGTACCCAATCAGCCCCAGCATTTT
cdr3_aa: CASSLTTVPNQPQHF

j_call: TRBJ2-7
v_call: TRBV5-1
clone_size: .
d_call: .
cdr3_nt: TGCGCCAGCAGCTCGGGCCCCTCCAATTACGAGCAGTACTTC
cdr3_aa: CASSSGPSNYEQYF

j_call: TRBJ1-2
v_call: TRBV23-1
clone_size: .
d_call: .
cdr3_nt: TGCGCCAGCAGTCATACTAGGGATCCCTCCTATGGCTACACCTTC
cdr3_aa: CASSHTRDPSYGYTF

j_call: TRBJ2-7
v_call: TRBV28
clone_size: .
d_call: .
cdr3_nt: TGTGCCAGCATGGTTCCTCCTGACGAGCAGTACTTC
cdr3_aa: CASMVPPDEQYF

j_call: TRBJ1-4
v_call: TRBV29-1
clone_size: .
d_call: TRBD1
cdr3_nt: TGCAGCGTTGAAGATCGTCTAGGGACAGGGGGAGAAAAACTGTTTTTT
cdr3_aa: CSVEDRLGTGGEKLFF

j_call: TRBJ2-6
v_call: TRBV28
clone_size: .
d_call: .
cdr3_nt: TGTGCCAGCAGTTTGGGGGCCAACGTCCTGACTTTC
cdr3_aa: CASSLGANVLTF

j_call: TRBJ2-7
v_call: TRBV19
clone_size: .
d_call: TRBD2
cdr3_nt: TGTGCCAGTAGTATAGAAGGGACTAGCGGGAGCCCCGTCGTCTACGAGCAGTACTTC
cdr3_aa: CASSIEGTSGSPVVYEQYF

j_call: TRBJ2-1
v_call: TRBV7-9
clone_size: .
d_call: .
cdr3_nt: TGTGCCAGCAAGAAAAACGGAGAGGGCGGAAATGAGCAGTTCTTC
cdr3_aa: CASKKNGEGGNEQFF

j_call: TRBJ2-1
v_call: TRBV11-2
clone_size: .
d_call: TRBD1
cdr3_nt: TGTGCCAGCCGCGGCGTGGACAGGGTGGGTGGTGAGCAGTTCTTC
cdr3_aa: CASRGVDRVGGEQFF

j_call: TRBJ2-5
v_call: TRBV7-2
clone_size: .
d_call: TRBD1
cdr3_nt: TGTGCCAGCAGCCAACGGGGACAGGCGGAGACCCAGTACTTC
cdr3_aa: CASSQRGQAETQYF

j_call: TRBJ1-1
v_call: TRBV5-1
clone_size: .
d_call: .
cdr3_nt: TGCGCCACCTCGGACGGGAACACTGAAGCTTTCTTT
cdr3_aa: CATSDGNTEAFF

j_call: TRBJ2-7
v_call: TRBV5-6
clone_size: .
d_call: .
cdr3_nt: TGTGCCAGCAGCCCTTGGAGCAACCCCGGCGGGCAGTACTTC
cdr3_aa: CASSPWSNPGGQYF

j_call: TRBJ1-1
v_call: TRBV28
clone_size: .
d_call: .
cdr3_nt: TGTGCCAGCAGTTTTGCAGGGTCGGTCACTGAAGCTTTCTTT
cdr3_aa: CASSFAGSVTEAFF

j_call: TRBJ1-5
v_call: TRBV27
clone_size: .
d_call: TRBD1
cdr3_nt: TGTGCCAGCAGTTTATTTGCAGGGGGTATCGGTCTCCCCCAGCATTTT
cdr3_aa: CASSLFAGGIGLPQHF

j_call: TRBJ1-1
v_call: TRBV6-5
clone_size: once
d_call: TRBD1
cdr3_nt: TGTGCCAGCAGTATGACAGGGGGCCGGGGCACTGAAGCTTTCTTT
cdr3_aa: CASSMTGGRGTEAFF

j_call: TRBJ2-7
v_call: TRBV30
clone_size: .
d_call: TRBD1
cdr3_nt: TGTGCCTGGACGAGACAGGGGTACGAGCAGTACTTC
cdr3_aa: CAWTRQGYEQYF

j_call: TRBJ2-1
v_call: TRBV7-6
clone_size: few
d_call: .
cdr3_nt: TGTGCCAGCAGCCCCCTAGGCTCCTACAATGAGCAGTTCTTC
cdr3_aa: CASSPLGSYNEQFF

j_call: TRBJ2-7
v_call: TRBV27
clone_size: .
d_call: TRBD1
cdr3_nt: TGTGCCAGCAGTTATAGTCGACAGGGGACACCTTACGAGCAGTACTTC
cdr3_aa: CASSYSRQGTPYEQYF

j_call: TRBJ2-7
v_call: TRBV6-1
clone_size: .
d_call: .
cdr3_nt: TGTGCCAGCAGTGTGGGGGGCAGCTACGAGCAGTACTTC
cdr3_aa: CASSVGGSYEQYF

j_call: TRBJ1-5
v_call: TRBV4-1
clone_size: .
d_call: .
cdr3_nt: TGCGCCAGCAGCCAAGATCTGCAAGGGTATCAGCCCCAGCATTTT
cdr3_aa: CASSQDLQGYQPQHF

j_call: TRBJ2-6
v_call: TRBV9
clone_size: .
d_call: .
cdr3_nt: TGTGCCAGCAGCGTAGCAGTCTCTGGGGCCAACGTCCTGACTTTC
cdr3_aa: CASSVAVSGANVLTF

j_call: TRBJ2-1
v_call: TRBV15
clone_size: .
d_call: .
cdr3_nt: TGTGCCACCAGCAGCGACGTCGGCGCCGCCTACAATGAGCAGTTCTTC
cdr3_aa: CATSSDVGAAYNEQFF

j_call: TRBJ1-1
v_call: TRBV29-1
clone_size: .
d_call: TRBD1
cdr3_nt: TGCAGCGTCTCAAAAGGGAACAGGGGCACTGAAGCTTTCTTT
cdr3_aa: CSVSKGNRGTEAFF

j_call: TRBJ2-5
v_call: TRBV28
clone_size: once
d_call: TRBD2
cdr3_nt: TGTGCCAGCAGTCGCCGACTAGCGGGAGTGGAGACCCAGTACTTC
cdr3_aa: CASSRRLAGVETQYF

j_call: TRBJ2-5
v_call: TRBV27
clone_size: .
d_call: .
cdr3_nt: TGTGCCAGCAGAGCCAATCTGGGGGTGGAGACCCAGTACTTC
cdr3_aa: CASRANLGVETQYF

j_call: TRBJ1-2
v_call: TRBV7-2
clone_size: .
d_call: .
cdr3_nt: TGTGCCAGCAGCCCCGGGGCAGGCAGGGGCGGAGGCTACACCTTC
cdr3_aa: CASSPGAGRGGGYTF

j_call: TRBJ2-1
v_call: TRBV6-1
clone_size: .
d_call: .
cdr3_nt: TGTGCCAGCAGTGAAGCGTGGAGCTACTCCTACAATGAGCAGTTCTTC
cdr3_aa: CASSEAWSYSYNEQFF

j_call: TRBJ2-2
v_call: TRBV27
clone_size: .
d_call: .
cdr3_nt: TGTGCCAGCAGTAGACCCTCGGGACTCAACACCGGGGAGCTGTTTTTT
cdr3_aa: CASSRPSGLNTGELFF

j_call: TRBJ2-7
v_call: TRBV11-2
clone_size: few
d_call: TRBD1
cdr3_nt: TGTGCCAGCAGCGCCGGGACAGGGGACTACGAGCAGTACTTC
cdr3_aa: CASSAGTGDYEQYF

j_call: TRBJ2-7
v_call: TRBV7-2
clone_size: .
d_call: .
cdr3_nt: TGTGCCAGCAGCTTAGACCGGGCTACCTTCTACGAGCAGTACTTC
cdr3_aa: CASSLDRATFYEQYF

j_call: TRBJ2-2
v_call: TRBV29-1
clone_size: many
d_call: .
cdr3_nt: TGCAGCGCGGAAGGGGGACTGGGCACCGGGGAGCTGTTTTTT
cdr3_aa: CSAEGGLGTGELFF

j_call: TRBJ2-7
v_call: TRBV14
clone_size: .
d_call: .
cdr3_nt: TGTGCCAGCAGCCAAGGGCAGAAGAACTACGAGCAGTACTTC
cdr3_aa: CASSQGQKNYEQYF

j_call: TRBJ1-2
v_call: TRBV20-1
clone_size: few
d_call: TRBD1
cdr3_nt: TGCAGTGCAGAGACAGGGGGCGGCTACACCTTC
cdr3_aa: CSAETGGGYTF

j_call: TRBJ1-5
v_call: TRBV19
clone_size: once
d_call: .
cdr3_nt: TGTGCCAGTAGTCCCTTTGGGGGGGCACTCAATCAGCCCCAGCATTTT
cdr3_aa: CASSPFGGALNQPQHF

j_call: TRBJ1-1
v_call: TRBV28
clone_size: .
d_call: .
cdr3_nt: TGTGCCAGCACAAGGACGCAGAACACTGAAGCTTTCTTT
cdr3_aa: CASTRTQNTEAFF

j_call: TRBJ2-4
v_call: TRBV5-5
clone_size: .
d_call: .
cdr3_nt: TGTGCCAGCAGCCCCCCCCAAGAAAACATTCAGTACTTC
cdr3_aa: CASSPPQENIQYF

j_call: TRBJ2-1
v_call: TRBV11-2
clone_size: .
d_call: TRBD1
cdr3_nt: TGTGCCAGCAACACTGTCGTCGGACAGGGGGCCTACAATGAGCAGTTCTTC
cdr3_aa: CASNTVVGQGAYNEQFF

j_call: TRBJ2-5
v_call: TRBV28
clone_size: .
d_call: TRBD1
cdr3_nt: TGTGCCATCGGGACAGCGCACCAAGAGACCCAGTACTTC
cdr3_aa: CAIGTAHQETQYF